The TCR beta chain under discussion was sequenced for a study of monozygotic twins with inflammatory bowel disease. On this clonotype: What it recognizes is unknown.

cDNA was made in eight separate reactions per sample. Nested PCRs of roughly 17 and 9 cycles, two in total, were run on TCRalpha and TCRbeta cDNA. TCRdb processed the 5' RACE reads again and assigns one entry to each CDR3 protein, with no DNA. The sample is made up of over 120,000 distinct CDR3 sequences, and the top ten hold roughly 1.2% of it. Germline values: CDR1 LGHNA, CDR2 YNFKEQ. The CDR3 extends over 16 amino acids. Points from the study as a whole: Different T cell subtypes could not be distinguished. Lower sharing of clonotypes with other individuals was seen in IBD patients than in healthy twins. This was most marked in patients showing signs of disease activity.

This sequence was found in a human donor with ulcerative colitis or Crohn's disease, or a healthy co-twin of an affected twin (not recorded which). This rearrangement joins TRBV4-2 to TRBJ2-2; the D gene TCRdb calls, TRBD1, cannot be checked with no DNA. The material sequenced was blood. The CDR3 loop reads CASSPDPGPFTGELFF.